A single sample gave rise to the 3 T cell receptor beta chains below, sequenced in a study of cytomegalovirus exposure and HLA in healthy donors. Use of 60 Vbeta and 13 Jbeta primers characterized the PCR. Sequencing used immunoSEQ multiplex PCR; TCRdb keeps in-frame clones, though not all of them. Here the sample spans fewer than 150,000 clones, 60% to 80% being singletons. Sequenced: PBMCs. All receptors derive from a woman in her forties or fifties in good health and CMV-seronegative.

The chain is built from TRBV19 and TRBJ1-2; TRBD1 agrees at 11 bases. Trimming at V came to 5 bases and at J to 4 bases, leaving 3 bases not matched to a gene. Germline V CDR1 and CDR2: LNHDA, SQIVND (reference sequence). The length of the CDR3 is 14 residues. CDR3 sequence reads: CASSLGTGGYGYTF. CDR3 bases: TGTGCCAGTAGTCTAGGGACAGGGGGCTATGGCTACACCTTC.

The chain carries TRBV7-2 and TRBJ2-7; 7 bases agree with TRBD1. J was trimmed by 2 bases and V by 4 bases; bases with no gene match: 8. Germline V gene sequence: CDR1 SGHTA, CDR2 FQGNSA. The CDR3 has 15 residues. The CDR3 loop is CASSSAGTVTYEQYF. The CDR3 bases are TGTGCCAGCAGCTCCGCCGGGACAGTAACCTACGAGCAGTACTTC.

The table lists this clone with a count of one. The CDR3 sequence: CASSMTSGGSQETQYF. CDR3 DNA sequence: TGTGCCAGCAGCATGACTAGCGGGGGGTCTCAAGAGACCCAGTACTTC. The chain combines TRBV9 with TRBJ2-5, with 13 bases matching TRBD2. CDR1 and CDR2 (germline): SGDLS, YYNGEE. This CDR3 region has 16 residues. The J segment lost 2 bases and the V segment lost 4 bases, leaving 5 bases of the junction unmatched.